This T cell receptor beta chain is from a study of blood T cell repertoires in COVID-19. This clone was counted a few times. The germline V gene encodes CDR1 LNHDA and CDR2 SQIVND (reference sequence). V was cut by 0 bases and J by 8 bases, with 10 bases left in between. CDR3 length: 13 amino acids. Clones were read by immunoSEQ multiplex PCR, and TCRdb kept only the in-frame ones, dropping some. This table has under 200,000 clones, around nine tenths appearing once. Source material: peripheral blood. This TCR came from a man between 18 and 29 years old with active or convalescent COVID-19. The chain uses TRBV19 and TRBJ1-1, with TRBD1 as a possible D gene (5 bases). DNA for the CDR3: TGTGCCAGTAGTATAGAGGGGCGACAGGAAGCTTTCTTT. This encodes CASSIEGRQEAFF.